This TCR beta chain was obtained from a study of graft-versus-host responses after intestinal transplantation. Sequencing was performed with immunoSEQ multiplex PCR; in TCRdb, only in-frame clones are kept and a portion is missing. The sample carries about 100,000 clones, approximately 90% recorded once. This clonotype originated in a human patient who received an intestinal transplant, so some T cells may come from the graft donor. This sample comprised PBMCs, obtained roughly 68 weeks after intestinal transplant.

Written as DNA, the CDR3 is TGTGCCTCCCGGGACAGTCACGAGCAGTACTTC. It translates to CASRDSHEQYF. The gene calls are TRBV19 and TRBJ2-7; 7 bases map to TRBD1. The CDR3 spans 11 residues. Germline CDR1 LNHDA, CDR2 SQIVND (reference sequence). V was clipped by 11 bases and J by 5 bases; unmatched bases: 6.